A single sample is the source of the 31 T cell receptor beta chains below, sequenced in a study of Ad26.COV2.S vaccination and SARS-CoV-2 variants. The method was immunoSEQ multiplex PCR; TCRdb's version includes in-frame clones alone and lacks a portion of them. The table has hundreds of thousands of clones, roughly 87% seen once. Treatment reported: roughly 19 received Ad26.COV2.S at low or high dose, single or two shots; several received placebo; per-sample allocation not given. Sampling took place 63 days after the first vaccine or placebo injection. The sample was peripheral blood, taken in a trial of Ad26.COV2.S vaccine versus placebo. The origin of the receptors is a person aged 18-65 years who received the Ad26.COV2.S COVID-19 vaccine or a placebo.

This clone was counted a few times. The chain links TRBV25-1 to TRBJ1-2; 10 bases are shared with TRBD1. This CDR3 is built from 15 residues. Trimming at V came to 3 bases and at J to 8 bases, leaving 9 bases not matched to a gene. Germline V lookup: CDR1 MGHDK, CDR2 SYGVNS. The CDR3 spells CASSERDRGSYGYTF. The CDR3 DNA reads as TGTGCCAGCAGTGAGAGGGACAGGGGATCGTACGGCTACACCTTC.

J is TRBJ1-2 and V is TRBV7-2; no firm D call. Trimming took off 1 base at V and 6 bases at J, with 12 bases between the two ends. This CDR3 contains 14 residues. The germline V gene encodes CDR1 SGHTA and CDR2 FQGNSA. Here the CDR3 reads CASSLVSLGNGYTF. The CDR3 DNA reads TGTGCCAGCAGCTTAGTTTCTTTGGGGAATGGCTACACCTTC.

About this clone: The same CDR3 is also encoded by other DNA sequences in this sample. The V and J genes are TRBV9 and TRBJ2-3, with 8 bases aligning to TRBD1. Germline CDR1 is SGDLS and CDR2 is YYNGEE. With 0 bases clipped from V and 2 bases from J, the junction kept 2 bases outside the gene matches. This CDR3 spans 15 amino acids. CDR3 in amino acids: CASSVAGGPTDTQYF. CDR3 DNA: TGTGCCAGCAGCGTAGCAGGGGGCCCCACAGATACGCAGTATTTT.

This clone was recorded a few times. The chain links TRBV7-8 to TRBJ1-5; D remains unclear. The CDR3 has 15 residues. Germline V lookup: CDR1 SGHVS, CDR2 FQNEAQ. Deletions cut 1 base from V and 2 bases from J, with 9 bases between. The CDR3 here is CASSLDGLGNQPQHF. In nucleotides, the CDR3 is TGTGCCAGCAGCTTAGATGGATTGGGCAATCAGCCCCAGCATTTT.

This rearrangement joins TRBV7-3 to TRBJ2-5, with TRBD2 matching over 11 bases. V lost 3 bases and J lost 4; bases outside the gene matches: 4. Germline assignment: CDR1 SGHTA and CDR2 FQGTGA. The CDR3 is made up of 15 amino acids. The CDR3: CASSFSGGAVETQYF. The CDR3, as DNA: TGTGCCAGCAGCTTTAGCGGGGGGGCCGTAGAGACCCAGTACTTC.

The chain couples TRBV7-2 to TRBJ1-1; D remains unclear. V dropped 7 bases and J dropped 0 bases, with 18 bases sitting between them. The CDR3 loop spans 16 amino acids. The germline gives CDR1 SGHTA, CDR2 FQGNSA. Here the CDR3 DNA reads TGTGCCAGCACCACACTCCTGGCGATGATGAACACTGAAGCTTTCTTT. Amino acid sequence: CASTTLLAMMNTEAFF.

The V and J genes are TRBV30 and TRBJ1-2; no clear D gene. The CDR3 is made up of 14 amino acids. V was shortened by 2 bases and J by 2 bases, with 12 bases between the two germline ends. Germline CDR1 is GTSNPN and CDR2 is SVGIG (reference sequence). Here the CDR3 reads CAWSPAGINYGYTF. DNA for the CDR3: TGTGCCTGGAGTCCCGCGGGGATCAACTATGGCTACACCTTC.

This clone was counted between two and nine times. V gene TRBV7-8 combines with J gene TRBJ1-6, with D unresolved. CDR1 is SGHVS, CDR2 FQNEAQ, per germline. This CDR3 spans 15 amino acids. Trimming took off 0 bases at V and 3 bases at J, with 6 bases between the two ends. The chain's CDR3 is CASSLAEVYNSPLHF. The CDR3 nucleotides are TGTGCCAGCAGCTTAGCAGAGGTCTATAATTCACCCCTCCACTTT.

The chain recombines TRBV19 with TRBJ1-5; D is unresolved. The CDR3 consists of 14 residues. V lost 7 bases and J lost 2, with 12 bases in between. The germline V gene encodes CDR1 LNHDA and CDR2 SQIVND (reference sequence). The CDR3: CASISRRGNQPQHF. CDR3 DNA sequence: TGTGCCAGTATTAGTAGGCGAGGCAATCAGCCCCAGCATTTT.

The chain has TRBV2 and TRBJ1-2; D may be TRBD1 (5 bases). Germline CDR1 is SNHLY and CDR2 is FYNNEI. This CDR3 is built from 13 residues. Trimming cost V 8 bases and J 2 bases, with 12 bases left between them. The CDR3 sequence is CASCSDRNYGYTF. The CDR3 region has the DNA TGTGCCAGCTGTTCAGACAGAAACTATGGCTACACCTTC.

The CDR3 sequence: CASSQEASGGINEQYF. As DNA, the CDR3 is TGTGCCAGCAGCCAAGAGGCTAGCGGGGGTATCAACGAGCAGTACTTC. This chain links TRBV4-2 with TRBJ2-7; 10 bases fit TRBD2. From germline, CDR1 is LGHNA and CDR2 YNFKEQ. The ends lost 0 bases at V and 5 bases at J; junction bases unmatched: 7. CDR3 length: 16 amino acids.

The genes are TRBV19 and TRBJ2-6, with 9 bases fitting TRBD1. The CDR3 has 16 amino acids. Germline CDR1 reads LNHDA; CDR2 reads SQIVND (reference sequence). V shed 2 bases, J shed 3 bases, and the junction held 2 bases outside the gene matches. The CDR3 spells CASSITGGFGANVLTF. In DNA form, the CDR3 reads TGTGCCAGTAGTATAACAGGGGGCTTTGGGGCCAACGTCCTGACTTTC.

The V gene is TRBV5-1, the J gene TRBJ2-1; 8 nucleotides line up with TRBD2. CDR3 length: 15 amino acids. In germline, CDR1 is SGHRS, CDR2 YFSETQ. The junction had 11 bases not matched to a gene; V was cut back by 4 bases and J by 8 bases. The CDR3 DNA reads as TGCGCCAGCAGCCCGGGACTAGTAAACGGGGATGAGCAGTTCTTC. It encodes CASSPGLVNGDEQFF.

J is TRBJ2-3 and V is TRBV7-8; 8 positions match TRBD2. Germline CDR1 and CDR2: SGHVS and FQNEAQ. This CDR3 comprises 16 residues. V lost 5 bases to trimming and J lost 3 bases; unmatched junction nucleotides: 10. This CDR3 reads CASSRWLAGRTDTQYF. The DNA of the CDR3 is TGTGCCAGCAGCCGCTGGCTAGCGGGTCGTACAGATACGCAGTATTTT.

The table lists this clone with a few counts. The rearrangement links TRBV6-1 to TRBJ1-1; no clear D. Per the germline V gene, CDR1 is MNHNS and CDR2 is SASEGT. The ends were cut back, 2 bases at V and 1 base at J, with 5 bases in the middle. CDR3 size: 13 residues. CDR3: CASSERQNTEAFF. In DNA, the CDR3 is TGTGCCAGCAGTGAAAGACAGAACACTGAAGCTTTCTTT.

The genes are TRBV7-9 and TRBJ1-6; 8 bases fit TRBD1. This CDR3 contains 17 residues. Germline V gives CDR1 SEHNR, CDR2 FQNEAQ (reference sequence). V dropped 5 bases and J dropped 8; count of bases not matched to a gene: 14. CDR3 protein: CASSRDRGQGNHSPLHF. CDR3 in DNA: TGTGCCAGCAGCCGCGACAGGGGACAAGGGAACCATTCACCCCTCCACTTT.

V is TRBV4-1 and J is TRBJ1-5, with TRBD1 identical over 8 bases. The CDR3 contains 16 residues. CDR1 is MGHRA and CDR2 is YSYEKL in the germline V gene. V was clipped by 2 bases and J by 4 bases; unmatched bases: 7. CDR3 protein: CASSQRQGALNQPQHF. CDR3 sequence (DNA): TGCGCCAGCAGCCAACGTCAGGGGGCGTTAAATCAGCCCCAGCATTTT.

CDR3 sequence (DNA): TGTGCCATCAGTTCGATGAACACGGAGAACACTGAAGCTTTCTTT. Its translation: CAISSMNTENTEAFF. The chain has TRBV10-3 and TRBJ1-1; D not resolved. V was clipped by 5 bases and J by 1 base, with 14 bases between them. CDR1 is ENHRY, CDR2 SYGVKD, per germline. This CDR3 contains 15 residues.

This chain links TRBV4-1 with TRBJ2-3; 9 nucleotides align to TRBD1. V trimming: 4 bases; J trimming: 4 bases; junction bases outside the gene matches: 6. The CDR3 covers 15 residues. In germline, CDR1 is MGHRA, CDR2 YSYEKL. The CDR3 DNA reads as TGCGCCAGCAGCCCCGGGACAGGGAGGGCAGATACGCAGTATTTT. Its protein product is CASSPGTGRADTQYF.

The chain recombines TRBV10-3 with TRBJ2-7, with 13 bases lining up with TRBD2. The junction had 12 bases not matched to a gene; V was cut back by 4 bases and J by 0 bases. Looked up from germline, CDR1 is ENHRY and CDR2 is SYGVKD. The CDR3 sequence is 19 residues long. CDR3 protein: CAISGGTSGALPSSYEQYF. The CDR3 coding sequence is TGTGCCATCAGTGGTGGGACTAGCGGGGCCCTACCCAGCTCCTACGAGCAGTACTTC.

The chain has TRBV7-9 and TRBJ2-3, with D perhaps TRBD1 or TRBD2 (6 bases each). Germline CDR1 and CDR2: SEHNR and FQNEAQ (reference sequence). The V end lost 1 base, the J end lost 6 bases, and 20 bases lay between the germline ends. This CDR3 contains 17 residues. CDR3 residues: CASSLEGGGLEGDTQYF. Here the CDR3 DNA reads TGTGCCAGCAGCTTAGAGGGGGGAGGATTAGAAGGGGATACGCAGTATTTT.

The chain has TRBV6-6 and TRBJ1-2, with D possibly matching TRBD1 (5 bases). Looked up from germline, CDR1 is MNHNY and CDR2 is SVGAGI (reference sequence). Trimming took 2 bases from V and 5 from J, leaving 12 bases between them. CDR3 length: 14 residues. The CDR3 reads CASSYEGTDYGYTF. The CDR3 bases are TGTGCCAGCAGTTACGAAGGGACCGATTATGGCTACACCTTC.

This clone was detected only a few times. The chain is built from TRBV10-3 and TRBJ1-5; D is unclear. V was cut by 4 bases and J by 0 bases, with 4 bases left in between. The CDR3 is 13 residues long. Germline values: CDR1 ENHRY, CDR2 SYGVKD. The CDR3 coding sequence is TGTGCCATCAGTGCTGATAGCAATCAGCCCCAGCATTTT. It specifies CAISADSNQPQHF.

The rearrangement joins TRBV6-5 to TRBJ1-3, with no clear D. V lost 8 bases and J 7 bases, leaving 18 bases between the germline ends. This CDR3 contains 14 residues. Germline V gene data show CDR1 as MNHEY and CDR2 as SVGAGI. The CDR3 is CASVRAGGDNTIYF. The DNA for the CDR3 is TGTGCCAGCGTTCGAGCAGGTGGTGATAACACCATATATTTT.

V gene TRBV5-1 combines with J gene TRBJ2-5; a weak D match, TRBD1 (6 bases). The CDR3 length is 15 residues. Germline values: CDR1 SGHRS, CDR2 YFSETQ. V was trimmed by 4 bases and J by 7 bases, leaving 20 bases between them. The CDR3 loop is CASSNTVDRIGTQYF. The CDR3 DNA reads TGCGCCAGCAGCAACACTGTAGACAGGATCGGGACCCAGTACTTC.

This chain connects TRBV3-1 (or the pseudogene TRBV3-2) to TRBJ1-5; D gene uncertain. This CDR3 is 14 amino acids long. Germline V lookup: CDR1 LGHDT, CDR2 YNNKEL (reference sequence). Trimming took off 5 bases at V and 5 bases at J, with 13 bases between the two ends. CDR3 nucleotides: TGTGCCAGCAGCTCCGAACGAGTCGATCAGCCCCAGCATTTT. Protein: CASSSERVDQPQHF.

CDR3 sequence (DNA): TGTGCCAGCAGCTTGGGTGACTTTTTGGGGACTGAAGCTTTCTTT. It specifies CASSLGDFLGTEAFF. The gene calls are TRBV5-6 and TRBJ1-1; the D is unclear. Looked up from germline, CDR1 is SGHDT and CDR2 is YYEEEE. The CDR3 length is 15 residues. V lost 0 bases and J lost 5, with 14 bases in between.

As for this clone: Other DNA sequences in this sample translate to the same CDR3. In nucleotides, the CDR3 is TGTGCCAGCAGTTACTCTGGGGGTACCTACGAGCAGTACTTC. It is translated as CASSYSGGTYEQYF. The rearrangement links TRBV6-2 or TRBV6-3 to TRBJ2-7; D may match TRBD1 or TRBD2 (5 bases each). V lost 0 bases, J lost 2 bases, and 8 bases lay in between. This CDR3 has 14 residues. Germline V lookup: CDR1 MNHEY, CDR2 SVGEGT.

The V gene is TRBV27, the J gene TRBJ1-2; the D is unclear. Germline V gene data show CDR1 as MNHEY and CDR2 as SMNVEV (reference sequence). The CDR3 covers 14 residues. V dropped 6 bases and J dropped 4 bases, with 15 bases sitting between them. CDR3 nucleotides: TGTGCCAGCAGCCCGGACCGATCCCTCTATGGCTACACCTTC. It yields the protein CASSPDRSLYGYTF.

This clone was seen a single time. This rearrangement joins TRBV6-5 to TRBJ1-5; D ambiguous. This CDR3 region has 15 residues. Trimming left V 6 bases short and J 3 bases short, with 15 bases between. The V gene's germline CDR1 is MNHEY and CDR2 SVGAGI. DNA of the CDR3: TGTGCCAGCAGCGAGAAGGTGGCAAACAATCAGCCCCAGCATTTT. Amino acid sequence: CASSEKVANNQPQHF.

The chain recombines TRBV11-2 with TRBJ1-2; D unresolved. The CDR3 is made up of 14 amino acids. CDR1 and CDR2 (germline): SGHAT, FQNNGV. The germline V and J ends were trimmed by 0 bases and 3 bases, with 8 bases remaining between them. The CDR3 nucleotides read TGTGCCAGCAGCTTAGAAGCAGGCCACTATGGCTACACCTTC. Amino acids: CASSLEAGHYGYTF.